The 20 T cell receptor beta chains below were found in one sample sequenced in a study of OX40 agonist ivuxolimab in advanced cancers. The method was the immunoSEQ multiplex PCR assay. TCRdb's version of the immuneACCESS table is confined to in-frame rearrangements and falls short of the full clone set. An unresolved V gene accounts for under half of the shortfall where checked; the remainder is of unknown origin. The sample table holds under 65,000 clones, of which around 93% were seen once. The ten largest clones capture roughly 0.44% of the sample. Sequences were derived from CD4+ or CD8+ T cells sorted from blood, sampled in a trial of the OX40 agonist ivuxolimab. These receptors all stem from an adult with an advanced solid tumor such as melanoma, head and neck, liver or kidney cancer.

CDR3 bases: TGCAGCGTTGAATTAGGCACAGATACGCAGTATTTT. It specifies CSVELGTDTQYF. The J gene is TRBJ2-3, the V gene TRBV29-1; unclear D gene. V gave up 2 bases and J gave up 1 base, with 4 bases separating them. The CDR3 extends over 12 amino acids. Germline-derived CDR1 and CDR2 are SQVTM and ANQGSEA.

V gene TRBV4-3 combines with J gene TRBJ1-5; D is unclear. Looked up from germline, CDR1 is LGHNA and CDR2 is YSLEER. V lost 0 bases and J 0 bases, leaving 12 bases between the germline ends. This CDR3 contains 17 residues. CDR3 sequence: CASSQEPGFPSNQPQHF. For the CDR3, the DNA is TGCGCCAGCAGCCAAGAGCCGGGGTTCCCTAGCAATCAGCCCCAGCATTTT.

V gene TRBV9 combines with J gene TRBJ2-3; TRBD2 agrees at 13 bases. CDR1 is SGDLS and CDR2 is YYNGEE in the germline V gene. The trim removed 1 base at V and 6 bases at J, leaving 11 bases unmatched. This CDR3 is built from 18 residues. In DNA form, the CDR3 reads TGTGCCAGCAGCGTATCCCCTCGGACTAGCGGGAGTATGGATACGCAGTATTTT. Protein sequence: CASSVSPRTSGSMDTQYF.

The chain links TRBV5-1 to TRBJ2-5; D might be TRBD1 (6 bases). The CDR3 runs to 14 residues. The germline V gene has CDR1 SGHRS and CDR2 YFSETQ. Trimming stripped 5 bases from V and 1 base from J, with 12 bases between. The CDR3 region has the DNA TGCGCCAGCAGTCGAGGACAGCCCCAAGAGACCCAGTACTTC. Protein: CASSRGQPQETQYF.

The J gene is TRBJ2-3, the V gene TRBV19, with 8 bases matching TRBD1. Germline CDR1 and CDR2: LNHDA and SQIVND (reference sequence). V dropped 4 bases and J dropped 1; count of bases not matched to a gene: 4. The CDR3 is 15 residues long. CDR3 sequence: CASSSQGAGTDTQYF. In DNA form, the CDR3 reads TGTGCCAGTAGTAGCCAGGGGGCGGGCACAGATACGCAGTATTTT.

This chain joins TRBV2 and TRBJ1-5; D ambiguous. The germline V and J ends were trimmed by 8 bases and 3 bases, with 14 bases remaining between them. The CDR3 extends over 14 amino acids. CDR1 is SNHLY, CDR2 FYNNEI, per germline. The CDR3 reads CASQAGQTNQPQHF. CDR3 nucleotide sequence: TGTGCCAGCCAAGCGGGTCAGACCAATCAGCCCCAGCATTTT. The entire variable domain, with the rest obtained from reference TRBV2 and TRBJ1-5, is as follows: EPEVTQTPSHQVTQMGQEVILRCVPISNHLYFYWYRQILGQKVEFLVSFYNNEISEKSEIFDDQFSVERPDGSNFTLKIRSTKLEDSAMYFCASQAGQTNQPQHFGDGTRLSIL.

The J gene is TRBJ2-3, the V gene TRBV7-9; no definite D call. Germline CDR1 SEHNR, CDR2 FQNEAQ (reference sequence). Trimming removed 8 bases at V and 1 base at J, with 10 bases between. CDR3 length: 13 amino acids. The CDR3 spells CASVMGGTDTQYF. The CDR3 nucleotides read TGTGCCAGCGTCATGGGTGGCACAGATACGCAGTATTTT.

The V call is TRBV6-1, the J call TRBJ2-2; D not resolved. V lost 1 base, J lost 6 bases, and 12 bases lay in between. Germline V gives CDR1 MNHNS, CDR2 SASEGT. This CDR3 spans 15 amino acids. CDR3: CASSEVLGFSGELFF. The CDR3 coding sequence is TGTGCCAGCAGTGAAGTTTTGGGGTTCTCCGGGGAGCTGTTTTTT.

This clone was picked up a small number of times. The chain has TRBV10-3 and TRBJ2-2; D remains unclear. V shed 8 bases and J shed 1 base, with 14 bases lying between them. Per the germline V gene, CDR1 is ENHRY and CDR2 is SYGVKD. The CDR3 length is 15 residues. CDR3 amino acids: CAIGLSGLNTGELFF. For the CDR3, the DNA is TGTGCCATCGGCCTTTCCGGGTTGAACACCGGGGAGCTGTTTTTT.

The rearrangement links TRBV21-1 to TRBJ1-5. TRBV21-1 counts as a pseudogene. This CDR3 has 16 amino acids. The CDR3 nucleotides are TGTGCCAGCAGCTATAGGCTACATTGGCATCATCAGCCCCAGCATTTT. Amino acids: CASSYRLHWHHQPQHF.

This clone was recorded only once. The chain is built from TRBV11-2 and TRBJ2-7; no definite D call. The CDR3 has 13 amino acids. Trimming took off 4 bases at V and 3 bases at J, with 10 bases between the two ends. Germline V lookup: CDR1 SGHAT, CDR2 FQNNGV. CDR3 bases: TGTGCCAGCAGCTCCCTAATTAGCTACGAGCAGTACTTC. Translation gives CASSSLISYEQYF.

The genes are TRBV27 and TRBJ1-1; TRBD1 matches at 7 bases. CDR1 is MNHEY and CDR2 is SMNVEV in the germline V gene (reference sequence). V was clipped by 5 bases and J by 3 bases; unmatched bases: 9. The CDR3 runs to 15 residues. CDR3 residues: CASSLTTGADTEAFF. CDR3 DNA sequence: TGTGCCAGCAGTCTAACTACAGGGGCGGACACTGAAGCTTTCTTT.

The gene calls are TRBV25-1 and TRBJ1-1, with D possibly TRBD1 on 5 matching bases. The germline V gene has CDR1 MGHDK and CDR2 SYGVNS. The ends were cut back, 3 bases at V and 5 bases at J, with 16 bases in the middle. The length of the CDR3 is 15 residues. The CDR3 DNA follows: TGTGCCAGCAGTGAGACAGTTTTAGGGGAAACTGAAGCTTTCTTT. It is translated as CASSETVLGETEAFF.

CDR3 nucleotides: TGTGCCAGCAGCTTGGAACAGGGCACTGAAGCTTTCTTT. Residues: CASSLEQGTEAFF. The chain recombines TRBV5-8 with TRBJ1-1; a possible D gene is TRBD1 (6 bases). Germline lookup yields CDR1 SGHTS and CDR2 YDEGEE. The V end lost 0 bases, the J end lost 4 bases, and 7 bases lay between the germline ends. CDR3 length equals 13 residues.

V and J are TRBV27 and TRBJ2-7; maybe TRBD2 (5 bases). The CDR3 spans 13 residues. Germline loops: CDR1 MNHEY, CDR2 SMNVEV (reference sequence). V was pared by 4 bases and J by 3 bases, with 10 bases between. In DNA, the CDR3 is TGTGCCAGCAGTTCTACTAGGTACTACGAGCAGTACTTC. It specifies CASSSTRYYEQYF.

This clone occurred once. This rearrangement joins TRBV19 to TRBJ1-5; D is perhaps TRBD1 (5 bases). The V end lost 2 bases, the J end lost 0 bases, and 8 bases lay between the germline ends. The CDR3 extends over 15 amino acids. From germline, CDR1 is LNHDA and CDR2 SQIVND (reference sequence). Written as DNA, the CDR3 is TGTGCCAGTAGTATACCGGGGCCTAGCAATCAGCCCCAGCATTTT. This codes for CASSIPGPSNQPQHF.

J is TRBJ2-3 and V is TRBV5-1, with TRBD1 matching 10 bases. The CDR3 is made up of 14 amino acids. V dropped 6 bases and J dropped 5; count of bases not matched to a gene: 6. CDR1 is SGHRS, CDR2 YFSETQ, per germline. This CDR3 reads CASTDRGLGDTQYF. In nucleotides, the CDR3 is TGCGCCAGCACAGACAGGGGGCTTGGAGATACGCAGTATTTT.

The chain carries TRBV27 and TRBJ2-7; 9 bases fit TRBD2. V lost 4 bases and J lost 0; bases outside the gene matches: 4. The germline CDR1 and CDR2 sequences are MNHEY and SMNVEV (reference sequence). The CDR3 totals 15 residues. This CDR3 reads CASSSLSGSSYEQYF. In DNA form, the CDR3 reads TGTGCCAGCAGTTCTCTTAGCGGGAGCTCCTACGAGCAGTACTTC.

This clone was seen only a few times. This chain links TRBV27 with TRBJ1-1; 7 positions match TRBD1. The CDR3 is 14 residues long. Germline values: CDR1 MNHEY, CDR2 SMNVEV (reference sequence). V dropped 5 bases and J dropped 3; count of bases not matched to a gene: 6. CDR3 in DNA: TGTGCCAGCAGTCTAAGGACAGGACACACTGAAGCTTTCTTT. Translated, it gives CASSLRTGHTEAFF.

The chain uses TRBV27 and TRBJ2-1; D call uncertain. CDR3 length: 15 residues. V was pared by 2 bases and J by 4 bases, with 12 bases between. Germline V gene lookup returns CDR1 MNHEY and CDR2 SMNVEV (reference sequence). CDR3 loop: CASSLLQTLYNEQFF. The CDR3 bases are TGTGCCAGCAGTTTACTACAAACACTTTACAATGAGCAGTTCTTC.